Listed here are 14 T cell receptor beta chains from one sample, sequenced in a study of blood T cells in healthy people across ages (dated by TCRdb to 2014 to 2015). The receptor library was made with 5' RACE. Sequencing was performed on an Illumina HiSeq 2500. A second PCR of 7 to 11 cycles was performed with a sample-barcoded 5' primer and a J-beta primer mix. TCRdb trimmed public reads at Q25 via fastp, called clones via MiXCR and kept in-frame beta chains. Rows are combined by CDR3 protein, so each entry shows the most common genes and DNA. The sample table shows fewer than 900,000 distinct CDR3 sequences, and about 42% are seen once. Of the sample, roughly 19% is held by the ten largest clones. The sequenced material came from blood. These receptor sequences come from a woman between 55 and 75 years old in good health.

V usage is TRBV29-1 and J usage is TRBJ2-1; the D is unclear. The CDR3 length is 12 residues. Trimming shortened V by 8 bases and J by 5 bases, and 13 bases separated the two germline ends. Germline lookup yields CDR1 SQVTM and CDR2 ANQGSEA. CDR3 sequence: CSTGPPHNEQFF. CDR3 in DNA: TGCAGCACCGGCCCTCCCCACAATGAGCAGTTCTTC.

This clonotype occurred a few times. The chain has TRBV4-3 and TRBJ2-1, with TRBD2 matching over 8 bases. Unmatched junction bases numbered 5, after V lost 0 bases and J lost 7 bases. The CDR3 is made up of 15 amino acids. From germline, CDR1 is LGHNA and CDR2 YSLEER. The CDR3 coding sequence is TGCGCCAGCAGCCAAGAAGCGGGAGAGGATAATGAGCAGTTCTTC. Protein sequence: CASSQEAGEDNEQFF.

This CDR3 reads CASSPPLESGETQYF. The CDR3 bases are TGTGCCAGCAGTCCGCCTTTAGAGTCGGGAGAGACCCAGTACTTC. The V gene is TRBV28, the J gene TRBJ2-5; no clear D gene. The CDR3 has 15 amino acids. V gave up 5 bases and J gave up 4 bases, with 17 bases separating them. Germline V gene sequence: CDR1 MDHEN, CDR2 SYDVKM. Full variable domain (rest looked up from reference TRBV28 and TRBJ2-5): DVKVTQSSRYLVKRTGEKVFLECVQDMDHENMFWYRQDPGLGLRLIYFSYDVKMKEKGDIPEGYSVSREKKERFSLILESASTNQTSMYLCASSPPLESGETQYFGPGTRLLVL.

Only a few counts were recorded for this clonotype. The V and J genes are TRBV19 and TRBJ2-6, with D maybe TRBD1 (6 bases). V dropped 5 bases and J dropped 0 bases, with 14 bases sitting between them. In germline, CDR1 is LNHDA, CDR2 SQIVND (reference sequence). CDR3 length: 17 amino acids. This chain's CDR3 is CASSPRQVSSGANVLTF. CDR3 DNA sequence: TGTGCCAGTAGTCCACGACAGGTTTCCTCTGGGGCCAACGTCCTGACTTTC.

The chain has TRBV6-1 and TRBJ2-1, with 9 bases identical to TRBD2. Gene TRBJ2-7 matches the end of the DNA better, so the J call may be wrong. The CDR3 spans 16 residues. Germline V gives CDR1 MNHNS, CDR2 SASEGT. The CDR3 DNA is TGTGCCAGCAGTCAAACCGGGACTAGCTCCTACAATGAGCAGTACTTC. Translated: CASSQTGTSSYNEQYF.

This chain links TRBV20-1 with TRBJ1-5; no reliable D call. The germline CDR1 and CDR2 sequences are DFQATT and SNEGSKA (reference sequence). The CDR3 totals 14 residues. V was cut by 0 bases and J by 9 bases, with 15 bases left in between. The CDR3 DNA reads as TGCAGTGCTAGAGATCAAGAGGGTTTTCGGCCCCAGCATTTT. Translating it yields CSARDQEGFRPQHF.

With respect to this clonotype: A much larger clonotype is one base distant, so this may be a read error. The chain has TRBV29-1 and TRBJ2-7, with a tentative D call TRBD2 (6 bases). This CDR3 comprises 12 residues. Germline assignment: CDR1 SQVTM and CDR2 ANQGSEA. The CDR3 DNA follows: TGCAACGTTGGCCGGGAGTCCTACGAGCAGTACTTC. Protein product: CNVGRESYEQYF.

The chain employs TRBV7-2 and TRBJ1-6, with 10 bases aligning to TRBD1. V lost 4 bases, J lost 10 bases, and 7 bases stayed unmatched. CDR1 SGHTA and CDR2 FQGNSA come from the germline V gene. The CDR3 covers 15 residues. CDR3 sequence (DNA): TGTGCCAGCAGCTCTTCTGGACAGGGGGACTCACCCCTCCACTTT. Protein product: CASSSSGQGDSPLHF.

As for this clonotype: A read error is possible here, since a much larger clone lies one base away. The chain carries TRBV24-1 and TRBJ2-5; 7 bases fit TRBD1. J was trimmed by 4 bases and V by 3 bases; bases with no gene match: 4. Germline V gene data show CDR1 as KGHDR and CDR2 as SFDVKD. The CDR3 has 14 residues. CDR3 nucleotide sequence: TGTGCCACCAGTGATCCGGCAGGGGGAGAGACCCAGTACTTC. Translating gives CATSDPAGGETQYF.

The V gene is TRBV29-1, the J gene TRBJ1-5; TRBD1 might be the D (5 bases). The CDR3 runs 14 residues. Germline-derived CDR1 and CDR2 are SQVTM and ANQGSEA. The germline V and J ends were trimmed by 6 bases and 6 bases, with 18 bases remaining between them. The CDR3 nucleotides read TGCAGCGTCCTTTGGGCCCCGGGGGGTCAGCCCCAGCATTTT. Translating gives CSVLWAPGGQPQHF.

The gene calls are TRBV18 and TRBJ2-5; D is perhaps TRBD2 (6 bases). This CDR3 is built from 15 residues. Germline values: CDR1 KGHSH, CDR2 LQKENI. V gave up 3 bases and J gave up 0 bases, with 11 bases separating them. The CDR3 DNA is TGTGCCAGCTCACCCCCCGGGAGCTACCAAGAGACCCAGTACTTC. It yields the protein CASSPPGSYQETQYF.

The V and J genes are TRBV6-2 or TRBV6-3 and TRBJ2-1, with TRBD2 identical over 14 bases. This CDR3 spans 16 amino acids. Unmatched junction bases numbered 3, after V lost 3 bases and J lost 5 bases. Germline V gives CDR1 MNHEY, CDR2 SVGEGT. This CDR3 is CASSYGTSGSNNEQFF. CDR3 coding DNA: TGTGCCAGCAGTTATGGGACTAGCGGGAGTAACAATGAGCAGTTCTTC.

This rearrangement joins TRBV7-2 to TRBJ2-5; 12 bases are shared with TRBD2. This CDR3 spans 16 amino acids. CDR1 SGHTA and CDR2 FQGNSA come from the germline V gene. The V segment lost 4 bases and the J segment 4 bases; nucleotides outside the gene matches: 7. The CDR3 nucleotides are TGTGCCAGCAGCTCCCTCCTAGCGGGGGGGCGAGAGACCCAGTACTTC. Protein product: CASSSLLAGGRETQYF.

This sequence joins TRBV29-1 and TRBJ1-2, with TRBD1 matching 10 bases. V shed 6 bases, J shed 4 bases, and the junction held 5 bases outside the gene matches. This CDR3 has 13 amino acids. CDR1 is SQVTM, CDR2 ANQGSEA, per germline. The CDR3: CSVMTGGVYGYTF. The CDR3 nucleotides read TGCAGCGTGATGACAGGGGGCGTCTATGGCTACACCTTC. The full variable domain, its missing parts supplied by reference TRBV29-1 and TRBJ1-2, is SAVISQKPSRDICQRGTSLTIQCQVDSQVTMMFWYRQQPGQSLTLIATANQGSEATYESGFVIDKFPISRPNLTFSTLTVSNMSPEDSSIYLCSVMTGGVYGYTFGSGTRLTVV.